This T cell receptor beta chain was sequenced for a study of cytomegalovirus exposure and HLA in healthy donors. Study-level background: Earlier, 150 million to 200 million T cells were analyzed, and around 100 million unique TCR beta sequences were found among them. Study outcomes and limitations: Several top significant clusters appeared, in a later analysis, to be linked to common viral pathogens.

60 Vbeta and 13 Jbeta primers were used in PCR. Method: immunoSEQ multiplex PCR; TCRdb's copy keeps in-frame clones and lacks some. The sample contains about 200,000 clones, under 90% of which appear only once. From germline, CDR1 is MNHNY and CDR2 SVGAGI (reference sequence). The CDR3 sequence is 11 residues long. V lost 5 bases, J lost 3 bases, and 4 bases lay in between. Concerning this clone itself: The antigen remains undetermined.

This receptor was taken from a boy aged 2 to 9 in good health and CMV-seronegative. Sequencing was performed on PBMCs. V and J are TRBV6-6 and TRBJ2-5; no firm D call. The CDR3 nucleotides read TGTGCCAGCAGTCAAAAAGAGACCCAGTACTTC. Translating it yields CASSQKETQYF.